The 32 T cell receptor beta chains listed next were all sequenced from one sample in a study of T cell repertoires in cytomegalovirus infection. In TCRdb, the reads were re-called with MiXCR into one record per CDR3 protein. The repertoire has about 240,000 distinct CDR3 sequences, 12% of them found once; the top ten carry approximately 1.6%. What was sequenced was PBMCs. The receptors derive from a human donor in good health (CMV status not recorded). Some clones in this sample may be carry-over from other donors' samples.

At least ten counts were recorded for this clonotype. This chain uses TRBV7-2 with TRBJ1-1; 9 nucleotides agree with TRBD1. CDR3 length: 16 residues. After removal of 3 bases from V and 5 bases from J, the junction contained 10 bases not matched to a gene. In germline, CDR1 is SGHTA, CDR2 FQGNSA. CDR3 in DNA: TGTGCCAGCAGCTTTCCACCGGGACAGGGTGTAACTGAAGCTTTCTTT. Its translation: CASSFPPGQGVTEAFF. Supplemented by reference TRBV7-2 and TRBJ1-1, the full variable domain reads GAGVSQSPSNKVTEKGKDVELRCDPISGHTALYWYRQSLGQGLEFLIYFQGNSAPDKSGLPSDRFSAERTGGSVSTLTIQRTQQEDSAVYLCASSFPPGQGVTEAFFGQGTRLTVV.

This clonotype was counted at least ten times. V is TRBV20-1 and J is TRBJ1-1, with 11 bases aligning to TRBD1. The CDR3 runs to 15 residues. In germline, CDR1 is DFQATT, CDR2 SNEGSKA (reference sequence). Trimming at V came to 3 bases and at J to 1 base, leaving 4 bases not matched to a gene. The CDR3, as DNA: TGCAGTGCTAGCCGGACAGGGGGCTGGAACACTGAAGCTTTCTTT. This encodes CSASRTGGWNTEAFF.

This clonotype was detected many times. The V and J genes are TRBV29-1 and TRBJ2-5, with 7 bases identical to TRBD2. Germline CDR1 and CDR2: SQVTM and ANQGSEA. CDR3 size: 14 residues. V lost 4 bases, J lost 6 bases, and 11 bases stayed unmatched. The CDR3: CSVGDYREEKTQYF. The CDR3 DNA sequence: TGCAGCGTTGGGGACTACCGTGAAGAAAAGACCCAGTACTTC.

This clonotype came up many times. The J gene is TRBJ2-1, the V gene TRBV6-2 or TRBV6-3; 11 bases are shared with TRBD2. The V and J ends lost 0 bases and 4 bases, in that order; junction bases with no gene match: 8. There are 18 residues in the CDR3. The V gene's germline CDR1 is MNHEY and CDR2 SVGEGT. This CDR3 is CASSYSGLADGLYNEQFF. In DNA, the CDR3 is TGTGCCAGCAGTTACTCGGGACTAGCGGATGGATTATACAATGAGCAGTTCTTC.

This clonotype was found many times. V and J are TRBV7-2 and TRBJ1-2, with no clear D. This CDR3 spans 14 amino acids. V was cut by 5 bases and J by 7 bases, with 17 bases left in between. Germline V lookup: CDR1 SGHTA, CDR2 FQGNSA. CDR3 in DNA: TGTGCCAGCAGCCTTAGTCACAGCCGAGGTGGCTACACCTTC. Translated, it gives CASSLSHSRGGYTF.

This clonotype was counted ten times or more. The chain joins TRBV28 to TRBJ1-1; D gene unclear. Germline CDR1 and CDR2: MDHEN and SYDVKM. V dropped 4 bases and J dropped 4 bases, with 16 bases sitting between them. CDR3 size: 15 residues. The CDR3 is CASSYTPKRGTEAFF. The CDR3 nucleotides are TGTGCCAGCAGTTACACCCCTAAACGGGGCACTGAAGCTTTCTTT.

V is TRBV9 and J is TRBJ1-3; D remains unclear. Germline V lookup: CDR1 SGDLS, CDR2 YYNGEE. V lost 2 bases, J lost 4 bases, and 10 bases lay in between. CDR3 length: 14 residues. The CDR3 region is CASSVGAEGNTIYF. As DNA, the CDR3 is TGTGCCAGCAGCGTTGGCGCGGAGGGAAACACCATATATTTT.

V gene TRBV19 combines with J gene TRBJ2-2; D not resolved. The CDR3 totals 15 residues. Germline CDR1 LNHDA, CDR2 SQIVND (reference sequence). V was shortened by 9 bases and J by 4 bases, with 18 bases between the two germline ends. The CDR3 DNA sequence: TGTGCCAGCCTCCCGGGTAGATCGGGCACCGGGGAGCTGTTTTTT. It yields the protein CASLPGRSGTGELFF.

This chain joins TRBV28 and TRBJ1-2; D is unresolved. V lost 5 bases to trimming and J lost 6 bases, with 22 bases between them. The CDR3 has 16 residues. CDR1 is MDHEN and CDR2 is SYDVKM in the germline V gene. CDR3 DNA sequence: TGTGCCAGCAGTAGGATTAGCCGCGCCGTCCCTCATGGCTACACCTTC. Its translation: CASSRISRAVPHGYTF.

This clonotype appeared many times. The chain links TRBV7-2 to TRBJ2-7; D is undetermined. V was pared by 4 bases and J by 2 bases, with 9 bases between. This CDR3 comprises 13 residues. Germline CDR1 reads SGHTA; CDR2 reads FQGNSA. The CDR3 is CASSSPATYEQYF. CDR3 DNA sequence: TGTGCCAGCAGCTCCCCGGCCACCTACGAGCAGTACTTC. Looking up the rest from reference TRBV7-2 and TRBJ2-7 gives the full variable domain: GAGVSQSPSNKVTEKGKDVELRCDPISGHTALYWYRQSLGQGLEFLIYFQGNSAPDKSGLPSDRFSAERTGGSVSTLTIQRTQQEDSAVYLCASSSPATYEQYFGPGTRLTVT.

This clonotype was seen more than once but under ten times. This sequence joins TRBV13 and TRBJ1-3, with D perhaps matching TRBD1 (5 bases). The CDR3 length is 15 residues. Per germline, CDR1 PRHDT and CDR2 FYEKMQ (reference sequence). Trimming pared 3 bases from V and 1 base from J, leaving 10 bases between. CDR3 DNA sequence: TGTGCCAGCAGCTTCGACAGACTTTCTGGAAACACCATATATTTT. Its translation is CASSFDRLSGNTIYF.

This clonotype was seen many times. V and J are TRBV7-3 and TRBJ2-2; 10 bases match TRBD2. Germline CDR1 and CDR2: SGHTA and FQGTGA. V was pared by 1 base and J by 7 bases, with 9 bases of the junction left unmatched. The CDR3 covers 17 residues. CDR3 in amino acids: CASSLIEAGGPGGELFF. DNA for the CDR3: TGTGCCAGCAGCTTAATTGAAGCGGGGGGGCCCGGCGGGGAGCTGTTTTTT.

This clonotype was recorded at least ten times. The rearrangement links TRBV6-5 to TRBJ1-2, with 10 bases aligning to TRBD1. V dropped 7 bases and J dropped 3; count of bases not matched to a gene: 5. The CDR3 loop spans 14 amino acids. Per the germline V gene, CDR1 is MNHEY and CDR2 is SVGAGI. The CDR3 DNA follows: TGTGCCAGCATCGGACAGGGGGACCACTATGGCTACACCTTC. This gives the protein CASIGQGDHYGYTF.

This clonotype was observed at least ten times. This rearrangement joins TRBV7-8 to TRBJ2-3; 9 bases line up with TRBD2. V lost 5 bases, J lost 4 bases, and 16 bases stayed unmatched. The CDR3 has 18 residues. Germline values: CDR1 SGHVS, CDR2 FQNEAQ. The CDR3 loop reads CASSPGPGGGRVPDTQYF. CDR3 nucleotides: TGTGCCAGCAGCCCGGGCCCCGGAGGCGGGAGGGTCCCAGATACGCAGTATTTT.

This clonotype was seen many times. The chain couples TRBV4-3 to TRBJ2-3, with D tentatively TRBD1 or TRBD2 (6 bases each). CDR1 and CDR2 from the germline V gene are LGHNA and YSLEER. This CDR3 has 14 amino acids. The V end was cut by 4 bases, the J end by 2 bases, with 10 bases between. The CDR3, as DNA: TGCGCCAGCAGCCCGGGGGCGTCCACAGATACGCAGTATTTT. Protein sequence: CASSPGASTDTQYF.

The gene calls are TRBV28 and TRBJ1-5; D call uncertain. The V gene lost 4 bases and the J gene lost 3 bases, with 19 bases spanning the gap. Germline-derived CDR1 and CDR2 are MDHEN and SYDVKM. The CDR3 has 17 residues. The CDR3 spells CASSSSLGPLPNQPQHF. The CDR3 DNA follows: TGTGCCAGCAGTTCGTCCTTGGGCCCCCTCCCCAATCAGCCCCAGCATTTT.

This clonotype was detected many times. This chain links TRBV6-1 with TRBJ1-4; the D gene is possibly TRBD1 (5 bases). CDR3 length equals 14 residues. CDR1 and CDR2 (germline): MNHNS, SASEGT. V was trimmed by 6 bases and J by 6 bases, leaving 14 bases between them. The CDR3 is CASSSGTAYEKLFF. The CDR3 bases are TGTGCCAGCAGCTCCGGGACGGCTTATGAAAAACTGTTTTTT.

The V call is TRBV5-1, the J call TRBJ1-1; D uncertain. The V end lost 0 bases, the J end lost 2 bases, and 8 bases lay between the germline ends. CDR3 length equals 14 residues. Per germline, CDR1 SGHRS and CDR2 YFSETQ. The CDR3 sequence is CASSLERINTEAFF. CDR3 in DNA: TGCGCCAGCAGCTTGGAGAGGATAAACACTGAAGCTTTCTTT. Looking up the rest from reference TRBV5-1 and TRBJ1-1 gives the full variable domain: KAGVTQTPRYLIKTRGQQVTLSCSPISGHRSVSWYQQTPGQGLQFLFEYFSETQRNKGNFPGRFSGRQFSNSRSEMNVSTLELGDSALYLCASSLERINTEAFFGQGTRLTVV.

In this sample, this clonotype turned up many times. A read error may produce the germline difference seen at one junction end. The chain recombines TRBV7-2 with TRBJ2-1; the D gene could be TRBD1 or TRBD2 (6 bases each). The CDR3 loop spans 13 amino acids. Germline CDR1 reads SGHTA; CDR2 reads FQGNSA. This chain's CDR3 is CASRLGGTYEQFF. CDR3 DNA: TGTGCCAGCAGATTAGGGGGGACTTATGAGCAGTTCTTC.

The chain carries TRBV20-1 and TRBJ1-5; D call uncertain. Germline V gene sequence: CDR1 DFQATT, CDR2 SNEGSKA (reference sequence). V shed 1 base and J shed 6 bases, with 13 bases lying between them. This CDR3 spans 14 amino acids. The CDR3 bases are TGCAGTGCTAGAGCCCCGGCGTTCGGTCAGCCCCAGCATTTT. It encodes CSARAPAFGQPQHF.

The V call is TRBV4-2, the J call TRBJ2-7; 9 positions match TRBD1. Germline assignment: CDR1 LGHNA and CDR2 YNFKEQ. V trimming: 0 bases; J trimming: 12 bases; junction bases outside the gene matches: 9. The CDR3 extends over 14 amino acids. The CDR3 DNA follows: TGTGCCAGCAGCCAAGATCCCACAGGGGGCGCCGGGTACTTC. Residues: CASSQDPTGGAGYF.

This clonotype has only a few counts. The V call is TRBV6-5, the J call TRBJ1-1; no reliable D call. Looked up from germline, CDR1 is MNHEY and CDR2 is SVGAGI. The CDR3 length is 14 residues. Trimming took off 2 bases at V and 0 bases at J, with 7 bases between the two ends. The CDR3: CASSYRAMNTEAFF. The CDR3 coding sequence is TGTGCCAGCAGTTACAGGGCCATGAACACTGAAGCTTTCTTT.

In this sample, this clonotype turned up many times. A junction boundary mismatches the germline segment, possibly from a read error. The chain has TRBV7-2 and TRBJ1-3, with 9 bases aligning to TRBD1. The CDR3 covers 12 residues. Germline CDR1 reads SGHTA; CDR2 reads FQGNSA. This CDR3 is CASSLSSGTGYF. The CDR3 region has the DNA TGTGCCAGCAGCTTATCCTCCGGGACAGGGTACTTT.

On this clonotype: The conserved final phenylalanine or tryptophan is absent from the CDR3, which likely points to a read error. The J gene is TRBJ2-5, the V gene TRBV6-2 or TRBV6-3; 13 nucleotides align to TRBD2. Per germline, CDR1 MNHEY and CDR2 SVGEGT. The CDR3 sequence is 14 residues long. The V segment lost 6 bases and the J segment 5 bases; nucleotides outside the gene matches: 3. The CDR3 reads CASRRTSGSETQYL. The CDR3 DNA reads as TGTGCCAGCAGGAGGACTAGCGGGAGCGAGACCCAGTACTTA.

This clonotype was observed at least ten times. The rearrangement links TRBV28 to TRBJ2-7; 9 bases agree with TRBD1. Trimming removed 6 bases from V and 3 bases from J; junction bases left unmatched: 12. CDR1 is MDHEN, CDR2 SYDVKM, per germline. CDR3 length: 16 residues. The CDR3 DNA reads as TGTGCCAGCAGATATACCGGGACAGGGAGAAGCTACGAGCAGTACTTC. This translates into CASRYTGTGRSYEQYF.

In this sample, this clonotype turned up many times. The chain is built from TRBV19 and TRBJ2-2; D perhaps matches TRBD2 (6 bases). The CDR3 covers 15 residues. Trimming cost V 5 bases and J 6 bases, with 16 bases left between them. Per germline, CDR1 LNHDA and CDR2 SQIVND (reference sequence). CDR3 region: CASSRRRAGPGELFF. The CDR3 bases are TGTGCCAGTAGTCGTCGGAGGGCCGGTCCCGGGGAGCTGTTTTTT.

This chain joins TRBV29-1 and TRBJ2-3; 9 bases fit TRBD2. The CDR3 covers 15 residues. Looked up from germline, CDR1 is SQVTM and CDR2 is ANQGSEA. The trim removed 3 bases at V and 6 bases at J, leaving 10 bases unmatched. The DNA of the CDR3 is TGCAGCGTTGAGGTGGCGGGAGGGGAGAGGGATACGCAGTATTTT. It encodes CSVEVAGGERDTQYF.

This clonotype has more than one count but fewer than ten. The CDR3 DNA reads as TGTGCCAGCTCACCAGAAACAGGGAGGACTAATGAAAAACTGTTTTTT. Amino acid sequence: CASSPETGRTNEKLFF. The chain uses TRBV18 and TRBJ1-4; D possibly corresponds to TRBD1 (6 bases). V was pared by 2 bases and J by 2 bases, with 12 bases between. The length of the CDR3 is 16 residues. Germline V gives CDR1 KGHSH, CDR2 LQKENI.

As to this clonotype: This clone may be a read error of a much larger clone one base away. The CDR3 here is CASSQDLSETEYF. CDR3 coding DNA: TGTGCCAGCAGCCAAGATCTTTCGGAGACCGAGTACTTC. This chain links TRBV14 with TRBJ2-5, with D unresolved. This CDR3 region has 13 residues. CDR1 is SGHDN and CDR2 is FVKESK in the germline V gene.

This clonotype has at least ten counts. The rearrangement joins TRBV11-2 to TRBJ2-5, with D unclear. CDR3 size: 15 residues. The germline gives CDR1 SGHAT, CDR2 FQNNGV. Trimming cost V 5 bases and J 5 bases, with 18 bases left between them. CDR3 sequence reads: CASSPSLTLRETQYF. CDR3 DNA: TGTGCCAGCAGCCCATCTCTTACCCTCCGGGAGACCCAGTACTTC.

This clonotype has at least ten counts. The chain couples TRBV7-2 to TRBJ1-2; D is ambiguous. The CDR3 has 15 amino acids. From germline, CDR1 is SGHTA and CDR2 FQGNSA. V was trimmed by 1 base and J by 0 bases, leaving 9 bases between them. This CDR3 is CASSLVRGSNYGYTF. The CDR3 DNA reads TGTGCCAGCAGCTTAGTTCGGGGATCTAACTATGGCTACACCTTC. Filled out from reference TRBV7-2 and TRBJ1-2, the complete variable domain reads GAGVSQSPSNKVTEKGKDVELRCDPISGHTALYWYRQSLGQGLEFLIYFQGNSAPDKSGLPSDRFSAERTGGSVSTLTIQRTQQEDSAVYLCASSLVRGSNYGYTFGSGTRLTVV.

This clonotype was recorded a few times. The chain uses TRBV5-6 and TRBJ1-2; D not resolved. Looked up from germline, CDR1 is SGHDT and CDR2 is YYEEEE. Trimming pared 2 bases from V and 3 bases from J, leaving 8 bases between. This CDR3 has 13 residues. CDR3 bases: TGTGCCAGCAGCTTAGTGGTGGACTATGGCTACACCTTC. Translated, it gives CASSLVVDYGYTF.